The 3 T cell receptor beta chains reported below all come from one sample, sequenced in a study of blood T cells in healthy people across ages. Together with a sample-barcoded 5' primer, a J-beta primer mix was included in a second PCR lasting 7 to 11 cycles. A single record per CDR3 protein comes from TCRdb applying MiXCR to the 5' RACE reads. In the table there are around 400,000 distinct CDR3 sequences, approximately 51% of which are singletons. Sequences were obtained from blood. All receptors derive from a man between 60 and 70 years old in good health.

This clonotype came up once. The CDR3 reads CASSPGPVGLEQYF. In DNA form, the CDR3 reads TGTGCCAGCAGTCCGGGCCCTGTCGGCCTCGAGCAGTACTTC. This chain connects TRBV6-6 to TRBJ2-5; D call uncertain. Judging by the DNA end, TRBJ2-7 fits better; the J call may be wrong. Looked up from germline, CDR1 is MNHNY and CDR2 is SVGAGI (reference sequence). The CDR3 spans 14 residues.

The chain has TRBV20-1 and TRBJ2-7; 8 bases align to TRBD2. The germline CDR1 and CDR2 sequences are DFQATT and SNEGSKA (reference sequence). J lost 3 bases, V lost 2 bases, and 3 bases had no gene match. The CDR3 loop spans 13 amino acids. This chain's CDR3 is CSARSLAGYEQYF. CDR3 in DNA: TGCAGTGCTAGAAGTCTAGCGGGCTACGAGCAGTACTTC.

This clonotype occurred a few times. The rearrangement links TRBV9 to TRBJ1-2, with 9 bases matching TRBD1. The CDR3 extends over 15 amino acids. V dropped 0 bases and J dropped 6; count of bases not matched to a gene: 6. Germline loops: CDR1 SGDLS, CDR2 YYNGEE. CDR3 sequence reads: CASSVAGTGFDGYTF. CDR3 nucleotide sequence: TGTGCCAGCAGCGTAGCCGGGACAGGGTTTGATGGCTACACCTTC.